One sample yielded the 4 T cell receptor beta chains listed below, sequenced in a study of shared clonotypes between healthy human individuals. The repertoire was sequenced with immunoSEQ multiplex PCR; TCRdb's copy has only in-frame clones and lacks some. The data hold some 2,100,000 clones, with 85% to 95% observed a single time. CD45RO-negative, CCR7-positively selected cells formed the naive CD8 fraction, excluding terminally differentiated effector memory CD45RA+ cells. The sequenced material came from naive CD8+ T cells from PBMCs. These receptors all stem from a man aged 18 to 29 in good health. Some clones in this sample may be carry-over from other donors' samples.

The chain recombines TRBV5-6 with TRBJ2-7, with D unresolved. The V and J ends lost 4 bases and 3 bases respectively, with 11 bases between them. This CDR3 region has 13 residues. Germline loops: CDR1 SGHDT, CDR2 YYEEEE. CDR3 residues: CASSTLPDYEQYF. The DNA of the CDR3 is TGTGCCAGCAGCACCCTCCCGGACTACGAGCAGTACTTC.

The rearrangement joins TRBV27 to TRBJ2-5; D may be TRBD2 (6 bases). The germline V gene encodes CDR1 MNHEY and CDR2 SMNVEV (reference sequence). This CDR3 comprises 17 residues. The ends were cut back, 6 bases at V and 5 bases at J, with 25 bases in the middle. The CDR3 here is CASSKTPPGLWAETQYF. Here the CDR3 DNA reads TGTGCCAGCAGCAAAACACCCCCGGGACTGTGGGCGGAGACCCAGTACTTC.

Comments on this clone: At the DNA level, this CDR3 is encoded by other sequences in the same sample as well. The chain's CDR3 is CASSNRNTEAFF. CDR3 bases: TGTGCCAGTAGTAACAGGAACACTGAAGCTTTCTTT. The chain couples TRBV19 to TRBJ1-1; no clear D. CDR1 and CDR2 from the germline V gene are LNHDA and SQIVND (reference sequence). CDR3 length equals 12 residues. The V end was cut by 4 bases, the J end by 1 base, with 4 bases between.

This chain's CDR3 is CASRPSYPGTEYYEQYF. The CDR3 nucleotides read TGCGCCAGCAGACCGTCCTACCCCGGGACAGAGTACTACGAGCAGTACTTC. The rearrangement joins TRBV5-1 to TRBJ2-7; 7 nucleotides line up with TRBD1. The CDR3 has 17 amino acids. CDR1 is SGHRS, CDR2 YFSETQ, per germline. V lost 5 bases, J lost 3 bases, and 17 bases stayed unmatched.